This is a list of T cell receptor beta chains from one sample in a study of blood T cells in healthy people across ages. TCRdb redid the calling of the 5' RACE reads with MiXCR, one entry per CDR3 protein. This sample yields about 970,000 distinct CDR3 sequences, of which roughly 51% are seen a single time; over 20% belongs to the top ten. Sequencing used blood. These receptors originate from a woman aged 55-70 years in good health. Each CDR3 is given with its conserved first and last residue. Each record gives: CDR3 DNA, CDR3 protein, CDR3 length, D gene, J gene, V gene, clone size. A D gene is named only where the DNA matches it firmly. Size tells how often a clone was seen (once, few, many) or the class of an expanded clone, and some rows leave it out.

CDR3 DNA: TGTGCCAGCAGTTATGGGCCCGAGCAGTACTTC
CDR3 protein: CASSYGPEQYF
CDR3 length: 11
D gene: -
J gene: TRBJ2-7
V gene: TRBV2
clone size: -

CDR3 DNA: TGTGCCAGCAGGAGACTAGCGGGAGAGAGAGAGACCCAGTACTTC
CDR3 protein: CASRRLAGERETQYF
CDR3 length: 15
D gene: TRBD2
J gene: TRBJ2-5
V gene: TRBV2
clone size: -

CDR3 DNA: TGTGCCGGCAGCTCGAGTCGGTACAATGAGCAGTTCTTC
CDR3 protein: CAGSSSRYNEQFF
CDR3 length: 13
D gene: -
J gene: TRBJ2-1
V gene: TRBV13
clone size: few

CDR3 DNA: TGTGCCAGCAGTTCCCCCAGGCTTAGACAGGAGAGGAAGGAGCAGTACTTC
CDR3 protein: CASSSPRLRQERKEQYF
CDR3 length: 17
D gene: -
J gene: TRBJ2-7
V gene: TRBV6-6
clone size: -

CDR3 DNA: TGTGCCAGCAGCCCGAACACCCTCCCGAACACCGGGGAGCTGTTTTTT
CDR3 protein: CASSPNTLPNTGELFF
CDR3 length: 16
D gene: -
J gene: TRBJ2-2
V gene: TRBV7-3
clone size: -

CDR3 DNA: TGTGCCAGCAGCCGGAATCGGGGGGCAGGGACTGAAGCTTTCTTT
CDR3 protein: CASSRNRGAGTEAFF
CDR3 length: 15
D gene: -
J gene: TRBJ1-1
V gene: TRBV14
clone size: -

CDR3 DNA: TGTGCCAGCTCACCTGGTCGGGCGTTGGTGGAGACCCAGTACTTC
CDR3 protein: CASSPGRALVETQYF
CDR3 length: 15
D gene: -
J gene: TRBJ2-5
V gene: TRBV18
clone size: -

CDR3 DNA: TGTGCCATCAGCTTAGTGGAGACCCAGTACTTC
CDR3 protein: CAISLVETQYF
CDR3 length: 11
D gene: -
J gene: TRBJ2-5
V gene: TRBV7-9
clone size: -

CDR3 DNA: TGTGCCACCAGCAGGCATCTTGCGGAGACCCAGTACTTC
CDR3 protein: CATSRHLAETQYF
CDR3 length: 13
D gene: -
J gene: TRBJ2-5
V gene: TRBV15
clone size: few

CDR3 DNA: TGTGCCAGCAGCTTGGGTCGAGCGGGGGATAAAAACATTCAGTACTTC
CDR3 protein: CASSLGRAGDKNIQYF
CDR3 length: 16
D gene: TRBD2
J gene: TRBJ2-4
V gene: TRBV5-6
clone size: -

CDR3 DNA: TGCGCCAGCAGCTTGTTCGGGAGGGTCACAGATACGCAGTATTTT
CDR3 protein: CASSLFGRVTDTQYF
CDR3 length: 15
D gene: TRBD2
J gene: TRBJ2-3
V gene: TRBV5-1
clone size: -

CDR3 DNA: TGCGCCAGCAGCCAACCATTGGTCAGGGGTGATAACTATGGCTACACCTTC
CDR3 protein: CASSQPLVRGDNYGYTF
CDR3 length: 17
D gene: -
J gene: TRBJ1-2
V gene: TRBV4-1
clone size: -

CDR3 DNA: TGTGCCAGCAGTGATCCAGGGCTCCGATACAATGAGCAGTTCTTC
CDR3 protein: CASSDPGLRYNEQFF
CDR3 length: 15
D gene: -
J gene: TRBJ2-1
V gene: TRBV2
clone size: once

CDR3 DNA: TGTGCCAGCACTACAAGGGGGACAGGGTGGCAGACCCAGTACTTC
CDR3 protein: CASTTRGTGWQTQYF
CDR3 length: 15
D gene: TRBD1
J gene: TRBJ2-5
V gene: TRBV3-1
clone size: few

CDR3 DNA: TGCAGCGTTGAAGGACTAGCGAACACCGGGGAGCTGTTTTTT
CDR3 protein: CSVEGLANTGELFF
CDR3 length: 14
D gene: -
J gene: TRBJ2-2
V gene: TRBV29-1
clone size: -

CDR3 DNA: TGCGCCAGCAGCCAAGCCGCCGGGACAACTGCGACCTACGAGCAGTACTTC
CDR3 protein: CASSQAAGTTATYEQYF
CDR3 length: 17
D gene: -
J gene: TRBJ2-7
V gene: TRBV4-3
clone size: few

CDR3 DNA: TGTGCCAGCAGCTTAGGTCCGGGACAGGGCTCCTACGAGCAGTACTTC
CDR3 protein: CASSLGPGQGSYEQYF
CDR3 length: 16
D gene: TRBD1
J gene: TRBJ2-7
V gene: TRBV11-2
clone size: -

CDR3 DNA: TGTGCCAGCAGCCCAGAAGGGGGGCTCGGCTACGAGCAGTACTTC
CDR3 protein: CASSPEGGLGYEQYF
CDR3 length: 15
D gene: -
J gene: TRBJ2-7
V gene: TRBV7-9
clone size: -

CDR3 DNA: TGTGCCAGCAGTTTTGGACTAGAAACTATGGATGAGCAGTACTTC
CDR3 protein: CASSFGLETMDEQYF
CDR3 length: 15
D gene: TRBD2
J gene: TRBJ2-7
V gene: TRBV27
clone size: -

CDR3 DNA: TGTGCCATCAGTGAGTCGTGGGAAGATACGCAGTATTTT
CDR3 protein: CAISESWEDTQYF
CDR3 length: 13
D gene: -
J gene: TRBJ2-3
V gene: TRBV10-3
clone size: few

CDR3 DNA: TGTGCCAGCAGTTACCATGACAGCTCTGGGGCCAACGTCCTGACTTTC
CDR3 protein: CASSYHDSSGANVLTF
CDR3 length: 16
D gene: -
J gene: TRBJ2-6
V gene: TRBV6-5
clone size: few

CDR3 DNA: TGTGCCAGCAGTTTTGGCACAAACAATGAGCAGTTCTTC
CDR3 protein: CASSFGTNNEQFF
CDR3 length: 13
D gene: -
J gene: TRBJ2-1
V gene: TRBV12-3/TRBV12-4
clone size: -

CDR3 DNA: TGCAGTGCCCTTCTATTGTACCAAGAGACCCAGTACTTC
CDR3 protein: CSALLLYQETQYF
CDR3 length: 13
D gene: -
J gene: TRBJ2-5
V gene: TRBV20-1
clone size: -

CDR3 DNA: TGTGCCAGCAGTTTATATCCTAGCGGGGAGTACGAGCAGTACTTC
CDR3 protein: CASSLYPSGEYEQYF
CDR3 length: 15
D gene: TRBD2
J gene: TRBJ2-7
V gene: TRBV28
clone size: -

CDR3 DNA: TGTGCCAGCAGCGTAGGCGCTAGCGGGAGCGCTGAGCAGTACTTC
CDR3 protein: CASSVGASGSAEQYF
CDR3 length: 15
D gene: TRBD2
J gene: TRBJ2-5
V gene: TRBV9
clone size: -

CDR3 DNA: TGTGCCAGCAGTTACTCCAATAGCAATCAGCCCCAGCATTTT
CDR3 protein: CASSYSNSNQPQHF
CDR3 length: 14
D gene: -
J gene: TRBJ1-5
V gene: TRBV6-5
clone size: -

CDR3 DNA: TGTGCCAGCAGCCTTTTGGGGGATTCCTCCACAGATACGCAGTATTTT
CDR3 protein: CASSLLGDSSTDTQYF
CDR3 length: 16
D gene: -
J gene: TRBJ2-3
V gene: TRBV4-2
clone size: few

CDR3 DNA: TGTGCCAGCAGCTTTTCTGGACAGGCGGTCGAGCAGTACTTC
CDR3 protein: CASSFSGQAVEQYF
CDR3 length: 14
D gene: TRBD1
J gene: TRBJ2-7
V gene: TRBV5-5
clone size: -

CDR3 DNA: TGCGCCAGCAGCCGAGAAAAGGCGACCAGGGGTAGGGCTGAAGCTTTCTTT
CDR3 protein: CASSREKATRGRAEAFF
CDR3 length: 17
D gene: -
J gene: TRBJ1-1
V gene: TRBV4-1
clone size: -

CDR3 DNA: TGCAGTGCTGGTCCTAGCGAGAGAACCCACGAGCAGTACTTC
CDR3 protein: CSAGPSERTHEQYF
CDR3 length: 14
D gene: -
J gene: TRBJ2-7
V gene: TRBV20-1
clone size: -

CDR3 DNA: TGTGCCAGCAGTTCAACGGGAGGGGATGGCTATGAGCAGTTCTTC
CDR3 protein: CASSSTGGDGYEQFF
CDR3 length: 15
D gene: TRBD2
J gene: TRBJ2-1
V gene: TRBV12-3/TRBV12-4
clone size: few

CDR3 DNA: TGCAGTGCTAGAACGGTGGATACGCAGTATTTT
CDR3 protein: CSARTVDTQYF
CDR3 length: 11
D gene: -
J gene: TRBJ2-3
V gene: TRBV20-1
clone size: -

CDR3 DNA: TGTGCCAGCAGCCGGGGGACGGGACGGGAAGCTTTCTTT
CDR3 protein: CASSRGTGREAFF
CDR3 length: 13
D gene: -
J gene: TRBJ1-1
V gene: TRBV7-2
clone size: -

CDR3 DNA: TGCAGTGCTAGAGAATGGGCTGTTAGCTCCTACGAGCAGTACTTC
CDR3 protein: CSAREWAVSSYEQYF
CDR3 length: 15
D gene: -
J gene: TRBJ2-7
V gene: TRBV20-1
clone size: few

CDR3 DNA: TGTGCCAGCAGTTTAGGCGGGAGAAAAACGTCGAATGAGCAGTTCTTC
CDR3 protein: CASSLGGRKTSNEQFF
CDR3 length: 16
D gene: TRBD2
J gene: TRBJ2-1
V gene: TRBV12-3/TRBV12-4
clone size: -

CDR3 DNA: TGTGCCACCAGCAGAGATTCGACAGACTATGGCTACACCTTC
CDR3 protein: CATSRDSTDYGYTF
CDR3 length: 14
D gene: -
J gene: TRBJ1-2
V gene: TRBV15
clone size: few

CDR3 DNA: TGTGCCTGCAGTTCCCAGGGGGACTATGGCTACACCTTC
CDR3 protein: CACSSQGDYGYTF
CDR3 length: 13
D gene: TRBD1
J gene: TRBJ1-2
V gene: TRBV27
clone size: -

CDR3 DNA: TGCAACGTTGGTTTAGCGGGGAGCACAGATACGCAGTATTTT
CDR3 protein: CNVGLAGSTDTQYF
CDR3 length: 14
D gene: TRBD2
J gene: TRBJ2-3
V gene: TRBV29-1
clone size: few

CDR3 DNA: TGCGCCAGCACCCGCCCGGGACAGGGTAAAAACACTGAAGCTTTCTTT
CDR3 protein: CASTRPGQGKNTEAFF
CDR3 length: 16
D gene: TRBD1
J gene: TRBJ1-1
V gene: TRBV4-1
clone size: -

CDR3 DNA: TGCAGTGCTAGAGTCGAAGAGCAGTACTTC
CDR3 protein: CSARVEEQYF
CDR3 length: 10
D gene: -
J gene: TRBJ2-4
V gene: TRBV20-1
clone size: once

CDR3 DNA: TGTGCCTGGAGTGTCCGGGACAGGGTAGGGGCGGCGGAGACCCAGTACTTC
CDR3 protein: CAWSVRDRVGAAETQYF
CDR3 length: 17
D gene: TRBD1
J gene: TRBJ2-5
V gene: TRBV30
clone size: -

CDR3 DNA: TGTGCCAGCAGCCAACGACAGGGGAACACAGATACGCAGTATTTT
CDR3 protein: CASSQRQGNTDTQYF
CDR3 length: 15
D gene: TRBD1
J gene: TRBJ2-3
V gene: TRBV4-2
clone size: -

CDR3 DNA: TGTGCCAGCAGCCAACGGATCGTGGCCGAGCAGTACTTC
CDR3 protein: CASSQRIVAEQYF
CDR3 length: 13
D gene: -
J gene: TRBJ2-7
V gene: TRBV14
clone size: -

CDR3 DNA: TGTGCCACCAGCAGTCCTGACGTCCGGGAGCAGTTCTTC
CDR3 protein: CATSSPDVREQFF
CDR3 length: 13
D gene: -
J gene: TRBJ2-1
V gene: TRBV15
clone size: -

CDR3 DNA: TGCAGCGTTGGTGGCGACGATCAGCCCCAGCATTTT
CDR3 protein: CSVGGDDQPQHF
CDR3 length: 12
D gene: -
J gene: TRBJ1-5
V gene: TRBV29-1
clone size: -